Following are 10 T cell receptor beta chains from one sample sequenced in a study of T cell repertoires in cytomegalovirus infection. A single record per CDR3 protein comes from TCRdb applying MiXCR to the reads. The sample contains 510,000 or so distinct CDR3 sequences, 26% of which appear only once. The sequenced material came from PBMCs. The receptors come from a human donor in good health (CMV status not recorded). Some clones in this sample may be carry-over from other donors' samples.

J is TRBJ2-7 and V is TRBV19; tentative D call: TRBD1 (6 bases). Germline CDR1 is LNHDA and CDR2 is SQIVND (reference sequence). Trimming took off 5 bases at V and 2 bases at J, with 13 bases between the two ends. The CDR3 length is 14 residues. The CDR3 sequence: CASSARDTAYEQYF. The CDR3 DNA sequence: TGTGCCAGTAGTGCCCGGGACACCGCCTACGAGCAGTACTTC. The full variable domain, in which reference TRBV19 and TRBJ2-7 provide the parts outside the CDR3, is DGGITQSPKYLFRKEGQNVTLSCEQNLNHDAMYWYRQDPGQGLRLIYYSQIVNDFQKGDIAEGYSVSREKKESFPLTVTSAQKNPTAFYLCASSARDTAYEQYFGPGTRLTVT.

The CDR3 region is CASSSAGGQYNEQFF. DNA of the CDR3: TGCGCCAGCAGTTCAGCGGGAGGGCAATACAATGAGCAGTTCTTC. The gene calls are TRBV4-3 and TRBJ2-1, with 10 bases that match TRBD2. Losses at the gene ends were 6 bases for V and 4 bases for J; bases not matched to a gene: 6. The CDR3 loop spans 15 amino acids. CDR1 LGHNA and CDR2 YSLEER come from the germline V gene.

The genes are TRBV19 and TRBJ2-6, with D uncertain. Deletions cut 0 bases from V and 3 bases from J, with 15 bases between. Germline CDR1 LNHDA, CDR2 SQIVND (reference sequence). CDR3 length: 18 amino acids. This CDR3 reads CASSIEAPRYVGANVLTF. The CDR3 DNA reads TGTGCCAGTAGTATAGAGGCCCCCCGTTACGTTGGGGCCAACGTCCTGACTTTC. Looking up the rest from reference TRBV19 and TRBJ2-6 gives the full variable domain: DGGITQSPKYLFRKEGQNVTLSCEQNLNHDAMYWYRQDPGQGLRLIYYSQIVNDFQKGDIAEGYSVSREKKESFPLTVTSAQKNPTAFYLCASSIEAPRYVGANVLTFGAGSRLTVL.

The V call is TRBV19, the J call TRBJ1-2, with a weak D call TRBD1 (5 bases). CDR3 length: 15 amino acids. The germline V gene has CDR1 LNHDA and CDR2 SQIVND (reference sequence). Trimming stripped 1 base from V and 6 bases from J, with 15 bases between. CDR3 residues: CASSIGGKGVNGYTF. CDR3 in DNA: TGTGCCAGTAGTATAGGGGGGAAAGGGGTGAATGGCTACACCTTC.

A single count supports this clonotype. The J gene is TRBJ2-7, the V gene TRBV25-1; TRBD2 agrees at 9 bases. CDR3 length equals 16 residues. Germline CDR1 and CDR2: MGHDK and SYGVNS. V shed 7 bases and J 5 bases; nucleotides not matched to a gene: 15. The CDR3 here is CASKRVLAGGPHEQYV. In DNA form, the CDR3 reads TGTGCCAGCAAACGGGTCCTGGCGGGAGGGCCCCACGAGCAGTACGTC.

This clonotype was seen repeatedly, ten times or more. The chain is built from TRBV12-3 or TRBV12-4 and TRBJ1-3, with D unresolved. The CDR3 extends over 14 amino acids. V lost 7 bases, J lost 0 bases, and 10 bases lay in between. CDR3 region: CASTRAHSGNTIYF. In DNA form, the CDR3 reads TGTGCCAGCACCCGGGCGCACTCTGGAAACACCATATATTTT.

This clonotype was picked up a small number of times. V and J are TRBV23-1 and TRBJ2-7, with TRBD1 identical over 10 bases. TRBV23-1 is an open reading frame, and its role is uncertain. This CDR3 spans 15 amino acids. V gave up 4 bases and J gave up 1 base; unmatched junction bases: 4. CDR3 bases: TGCGCCAGCAGTCGGGGACAGGGGAGATCCTACGAGCAGTACTTC. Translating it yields CASSRGQGRSYEQYF.

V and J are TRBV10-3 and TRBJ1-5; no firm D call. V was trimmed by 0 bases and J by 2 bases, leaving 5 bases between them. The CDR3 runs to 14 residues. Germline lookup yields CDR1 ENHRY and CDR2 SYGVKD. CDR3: CAISESAGNQPQHF. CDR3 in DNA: TGTGCCATCAGTGAGTCAGCGGGCAATCAGCCCCAGCATTTT.

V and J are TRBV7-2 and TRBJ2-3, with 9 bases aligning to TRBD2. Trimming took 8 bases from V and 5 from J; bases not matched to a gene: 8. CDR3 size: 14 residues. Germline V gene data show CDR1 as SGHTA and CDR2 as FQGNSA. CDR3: CASRSGRVRDTQYF. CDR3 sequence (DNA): TGTGCCAGCCGTAGCGGGAGAGTAAGAGATACGCAGTATTTT. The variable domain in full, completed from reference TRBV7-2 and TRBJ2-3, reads GAGVSQSPSNKVTEKGKDVELRCDPISGHTALYWYRQSLGQGLEFLIYFQGNSAPDKSGLPSDRFSAERTGGSVSTLTIQRTQQEDSAVYLCASRSGRVRDTQYFGPGTRLTVL.

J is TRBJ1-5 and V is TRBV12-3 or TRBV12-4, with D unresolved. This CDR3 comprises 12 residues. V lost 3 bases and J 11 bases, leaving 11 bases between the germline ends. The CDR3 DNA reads TGTGCCAGCAGTTTCGTCGGGCTCGCCCAGCATTTT. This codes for CASSFVGLAQHF.